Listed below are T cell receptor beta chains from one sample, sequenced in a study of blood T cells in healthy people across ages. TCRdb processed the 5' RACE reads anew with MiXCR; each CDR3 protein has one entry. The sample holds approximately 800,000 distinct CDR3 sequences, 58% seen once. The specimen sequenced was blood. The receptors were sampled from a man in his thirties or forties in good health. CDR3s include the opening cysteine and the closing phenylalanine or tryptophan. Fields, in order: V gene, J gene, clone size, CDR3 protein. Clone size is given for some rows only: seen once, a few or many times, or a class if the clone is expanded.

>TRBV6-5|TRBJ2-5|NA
CASSPRPHVRMETQYF
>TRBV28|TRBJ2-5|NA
CASSLSDTGWETQYF
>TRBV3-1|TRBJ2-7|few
CASSYSGTSSEQYF
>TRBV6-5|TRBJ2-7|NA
CASIRQGHCEQYF
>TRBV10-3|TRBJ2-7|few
CAIRTGTGDNEQYF
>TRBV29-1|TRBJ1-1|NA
CSVSLGRVRTGAFF
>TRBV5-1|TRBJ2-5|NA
CASSRGQIEETQYF
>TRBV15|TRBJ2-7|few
CATSRSRDRGYEQYF
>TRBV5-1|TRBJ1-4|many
CASSDQEAESLFF
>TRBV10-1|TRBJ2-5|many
CASSTGQVGETQYF
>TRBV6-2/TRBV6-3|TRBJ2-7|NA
CAGSYEGGPGSYEQYF
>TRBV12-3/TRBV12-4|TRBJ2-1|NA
CASSPSGVHNEQFF
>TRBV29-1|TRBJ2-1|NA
CSVQLSGSGFF
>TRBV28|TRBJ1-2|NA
CASSLQGGNGYTF
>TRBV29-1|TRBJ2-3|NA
CSVEDLSSDTQYF
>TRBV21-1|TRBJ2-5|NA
CASRFLSVRETQYF
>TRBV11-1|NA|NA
CASSPRQGGFYEQYF
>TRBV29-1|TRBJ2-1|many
CSVGGGQYNEQFF
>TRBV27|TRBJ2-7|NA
CASCAGTGAYEQYF
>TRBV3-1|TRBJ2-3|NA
CASSHPGPLATTDTQYF
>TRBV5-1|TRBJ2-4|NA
CASSLLGLGEQYF
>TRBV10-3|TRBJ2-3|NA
CAISESKREVANTQYF
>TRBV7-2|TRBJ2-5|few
CASRQPQGTAETQYF
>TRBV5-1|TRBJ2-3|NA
CASSLPPGLDTQYF
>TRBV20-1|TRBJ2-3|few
CSARRRVGHTDTQYF
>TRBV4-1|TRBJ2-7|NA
CASSQTGGSSYEQYF
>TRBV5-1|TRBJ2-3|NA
CASSRLQGEGTDTQYF
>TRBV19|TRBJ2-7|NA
CASSPVSSGTYEQYF
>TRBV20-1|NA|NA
CSAGDPVGASYEQYF